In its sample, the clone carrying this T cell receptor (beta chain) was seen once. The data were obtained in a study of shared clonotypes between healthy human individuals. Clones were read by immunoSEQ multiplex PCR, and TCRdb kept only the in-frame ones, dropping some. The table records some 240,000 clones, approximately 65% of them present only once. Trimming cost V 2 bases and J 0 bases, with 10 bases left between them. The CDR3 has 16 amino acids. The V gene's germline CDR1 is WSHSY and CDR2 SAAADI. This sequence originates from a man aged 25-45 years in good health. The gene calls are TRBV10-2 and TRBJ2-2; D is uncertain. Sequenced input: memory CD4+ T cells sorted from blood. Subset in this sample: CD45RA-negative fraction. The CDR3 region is CASSEARYANTGELFF. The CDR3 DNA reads TGCGCCAGCAGTGAGGCGAGATACGCGAACACCGGGGAGCTGTTTTTT.